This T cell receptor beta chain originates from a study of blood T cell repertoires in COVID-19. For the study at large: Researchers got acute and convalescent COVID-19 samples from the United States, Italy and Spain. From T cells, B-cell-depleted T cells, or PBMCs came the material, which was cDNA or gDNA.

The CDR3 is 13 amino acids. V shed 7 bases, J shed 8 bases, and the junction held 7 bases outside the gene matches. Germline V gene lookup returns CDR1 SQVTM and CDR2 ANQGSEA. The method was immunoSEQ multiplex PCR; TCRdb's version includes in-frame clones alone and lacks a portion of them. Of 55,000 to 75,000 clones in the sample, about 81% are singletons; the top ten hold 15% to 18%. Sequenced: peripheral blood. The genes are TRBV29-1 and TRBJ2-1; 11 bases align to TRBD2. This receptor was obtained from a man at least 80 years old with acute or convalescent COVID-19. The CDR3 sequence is CSAILAGVYEQFF. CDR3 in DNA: TGCAGCGCAATACTAGCGGGAGTTTATGAGCAGTTCTTC.